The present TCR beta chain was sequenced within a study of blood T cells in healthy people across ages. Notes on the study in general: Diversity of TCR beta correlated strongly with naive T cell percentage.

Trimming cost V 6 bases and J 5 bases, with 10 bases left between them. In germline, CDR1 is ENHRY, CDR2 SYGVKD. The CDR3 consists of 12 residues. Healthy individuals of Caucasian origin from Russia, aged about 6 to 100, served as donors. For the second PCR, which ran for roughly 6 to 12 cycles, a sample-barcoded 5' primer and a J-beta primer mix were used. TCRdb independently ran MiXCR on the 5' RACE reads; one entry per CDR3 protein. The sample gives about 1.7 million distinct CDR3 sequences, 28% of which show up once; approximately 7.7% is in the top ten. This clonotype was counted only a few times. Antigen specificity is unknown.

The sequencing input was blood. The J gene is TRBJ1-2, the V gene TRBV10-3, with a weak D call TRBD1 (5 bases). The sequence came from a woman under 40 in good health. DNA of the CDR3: TGTGCCATCAGCGCAGGGAAGTATGGCTACACCTTC. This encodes CAISAGKYGYTF.